These T cell receptor beta chains were read from a single sample in a study of patients and donors after allogeneic stem cell transplantation. TCRdb ran MiXCR on the RT-PCR reads and lists one entry per CDR3 protein. The sample has approximately 200,000 distinct CDR3 sequences, around 41% seen once; the top ten hold 33%. The sample was blood, either unsorted or a sorted T cell fraction (not recorded which). These receptors originate from a human donor who was either an allogeneic HSCT recipient or a stem cell or donor lymphocyte infusion donor (not recorded which). It is not recorded whose cells these are; they may come from a transplant donor. Each CDR3 is given with its conserved first and last residue. The order of the fields is D gene, J gene, V gene, CDR3 protein. D genes are given only for firm matches.

d_call: -
j_call: TRBJ2-3
v_call: TRBV27
cdr3_aa: CASSLELAADTQYF

d_call: -
j_call: TRBJ1-1
v_call: TRBV7-3
cdr3_aa: CASSAPGTRGYTEAFF

d_call: TRBD2
j_call: TRBJ2-7
v_call: TRBV20-1
cdr3_aa: CSAEKGASGRSNEQYF

d_call: TRBD2
j_call: TRBJ2-1
v_call: TRBV6-2/TRBV6-3
cdr3_aa: CASSLGTSVCEQFF

d_call: -
j_call: TRBJ1-2
v_call: TRBV9
cdr3_aa: CASSASGKRLDYGYTF

d_call: -
j_call: TRBJ2-7
v_call: TRBV29-1
cdr3_aa: CSVEELGRYEQYF

d_call: -
j_call: TRBJ1-4
v_call: TRBV5-1
cdr3_aa: CASSPYRGEKLFF

d_call: TRBD1
j_call: TRBJ1-4
v_call: TRBV12-3/TRBV12-4
cdr3_aa: CASSTGTGSNEKLFF

d_call: -
j_call: TRBJ2-5
v_call: TRBV27
cdr3_aa: CASSPYPIGQLQETQYF

d_call: TRBD2
j_call: TRBJ2-2
v_call: TRBV27
cdr3_aa: CASSLPLAGDNTGELFF

d_call: TRBD2
j_call: TRBJ2-1
v_call: TRBV4-3
cdr3_aa: CASSPGLAGGESSYNEQFF

d_call: -
j_call: TRBJ1-4
v_call: TRBV5-6
cdr3_aa: CASGPEGEKLFF

d_call: -
j_call: TRBJ1-1
v_call: TRBV4-2
cdr3_aa: CASSQETGNTEAFF

d_call: -
j_call: TRBJ1-2
v_call: TRBV7-2
cdr3_aa: CASSLIPDGYGYTF

d_call: -
j_call: TRBJ2-3
v_call: TRBV15
cdr3_aa: CATSRGGSTDTQYF

d_call: -
j_call: TRBJ1-2
v_call: TRBV2
cdr3_aa: CASSVAAHYGYTF

d_call: TRBD1
j_call: TRBJ1-2
v_call: TRBV29-1
cdr3_aa: CSGSGQNYGYTF

d_call: -
j_call: TRBJ2-3
v_call: TRBV4-2
cdr3_aa: CASSQEKAGASVSTDTQYF

d_call: -
j_call: TRBJ2-5
v_call: TRBV24-1
cdr3_aa: CATSEGPGAQYF

d_call: -
j_call: TRBJ1-2
v_call: TRBV11-2
cdr3_aa: CASSLDGGRIYGYTF

d_call: -
j_call: TRBJ1-1
v_call: TRBV5-1
cdr3_aa: CASSPDTRMNTEAFF

d_call: TRBD1
j_call: TRBJ2-7
v_call: TRBV4-2
cdr3_aa: CASSLRSGTAFYEQYF

d_call: -
j_call: TRBJ2-3
v_call: TRBV11-2
cdr3_aa: CASSLLAFRDTQYF